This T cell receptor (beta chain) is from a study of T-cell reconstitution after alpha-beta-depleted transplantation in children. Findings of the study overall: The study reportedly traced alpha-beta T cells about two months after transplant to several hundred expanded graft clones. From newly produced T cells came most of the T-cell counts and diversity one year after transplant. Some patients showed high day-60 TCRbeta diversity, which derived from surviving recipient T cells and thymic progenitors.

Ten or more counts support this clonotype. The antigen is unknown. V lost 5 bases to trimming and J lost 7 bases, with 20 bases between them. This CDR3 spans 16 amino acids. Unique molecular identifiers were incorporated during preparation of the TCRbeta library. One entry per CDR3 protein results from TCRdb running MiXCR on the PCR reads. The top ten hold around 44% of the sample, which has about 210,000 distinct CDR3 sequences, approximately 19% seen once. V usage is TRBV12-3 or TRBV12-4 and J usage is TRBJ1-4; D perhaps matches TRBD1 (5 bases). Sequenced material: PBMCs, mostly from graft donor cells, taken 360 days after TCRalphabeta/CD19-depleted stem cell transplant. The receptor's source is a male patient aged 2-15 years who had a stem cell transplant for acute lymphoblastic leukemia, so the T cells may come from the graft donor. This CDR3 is CASSPYLTASGEKLFF. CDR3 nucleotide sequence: TGTGCCAGCAGTCCTTATCTGACAGCCAGCGGTGAAAAACTGTTTTTT.